This T cell receptor (beta chain) was sequenced for a study of blood T cell repertoires in COVID-19. Study-level background: T cells, B-cell-depleted T cells, or PBMCs provided the cDNA or gDNA that served as material.

Original analysis: Nucleated cell number was recorded as an estimate derived from reference gene primer amplification. TCRdb's copy holds only in-frame clones and misses some; the assay was immunoSEQ multiplex PCR. That table is the source of V, J and clone size, and D and trimming were worked out from the DNA. The sample records approximately 15,000 clones, about 88% being singletons. The CDR3 totals 17 residues. J gave up 2 bases and V 2 bases, and 2 bases lay outside the gene matches. Germline CDR1 SGHVS, CDR2 FQNEAQ. Sequencing was performed on peripheral blood. V and J are TRBV7-8 and TRBJ2-5; 16 bases align to TRBD2. The TCR comes from a man between 60 and 75 years old with acute or convalescent COVID-19. In nucleotides, the CDR3 is TGTGCCAGCAGCTTAAGGGGACTAGCGGGGGGGCAAGAGACCCAGTACTTC. Translating gives CASSLRGLAGGQETQYF.